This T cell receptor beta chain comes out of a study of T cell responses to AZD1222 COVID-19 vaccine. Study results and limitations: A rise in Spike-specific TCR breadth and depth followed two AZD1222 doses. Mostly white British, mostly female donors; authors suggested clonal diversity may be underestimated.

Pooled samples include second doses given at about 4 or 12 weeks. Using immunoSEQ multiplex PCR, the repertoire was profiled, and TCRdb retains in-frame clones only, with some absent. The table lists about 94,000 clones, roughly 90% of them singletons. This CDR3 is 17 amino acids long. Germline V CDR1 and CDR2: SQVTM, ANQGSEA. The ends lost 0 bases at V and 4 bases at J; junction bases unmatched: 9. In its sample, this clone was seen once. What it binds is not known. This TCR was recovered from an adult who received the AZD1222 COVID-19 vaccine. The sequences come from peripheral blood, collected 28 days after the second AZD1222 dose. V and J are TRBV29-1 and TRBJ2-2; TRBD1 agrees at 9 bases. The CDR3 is CSVEDAGTGGPTGELFF. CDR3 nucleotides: TGCAGCGTTGAAGATGCGGGAACAGGGGGCCCCACCGGGGAGCTGTTTTTT.